This T cell receptor (beta chain) was documented in a study of T cell responses to AZD1222 COVID-19 vaccine. Regarding the study as a whole: Seropositive AZD1222 recipients at baseline numbered only five or six. No repertoire was sampled before or during the peak T cell response, only after it. Vaccine-associated CD4 TCRs ranged over spike, dominating at 160-218 and 743-854.

The germline gives CDR1 LGHDT, CDR2 YNNKEL (reference sequence). The CDR3 loop spans 14 amino acids. Trimming shortened V by 0 bases and J by 1 base, and 3 bases separated the two germline ends. About this clone itself: The antigen remains unidentified.

Method: immunoSEQ multiplex PCR; TCRdb's copy keeps in-frame clones and lacks some. Counted here are about 190,000 clones, around 90% occurring once; the ten biggest clones make up nearly 1%. Material: peripheral blood, obtained on day 0 of AZD1222 vaccination. The chain carries TRBV3-1 (or the pseudogene TRBV3-2) and TRBJ2-2; D ambiguous. The TCR originated in an adult in good health. The CDR3 protein is CASSQDGNTGELFF. The CDR3 DNA reads as TGTGCCAGCAGCCAAGACGGGAACACCGGGGAGCTGTTTTTT.